One and the same sample provided the 24 T cell receptor beta chains below, sequenced in a study of blood T cell repertoires in COVID-19. Profiling relied on immunoSEQ multiplex PCR, and the TCRdb table lists in-frame clones only, not all of them. The sample has under 250,000 clones; about four fifths are singletons. The sequencing sample was made of PBMCs or T cells enriched from blood (not recorded which). Source of these receptors: a woman aged 45-65 years with acute COVID-19.

The V and J genes are TRBV2 and TRBJ1-4; D is possibly TRBD1 (6 bases). This CDR3 comprises 13 residues. V dropped 7 bases and J dropped 8 bases, with 14 bases sitting between them. Germline assignment: CDR1 SNHLY and CDR2 FYNNEI. The CDR3 protein is CASTRGGGEKLFF. CDR3 in DNA: TGTGCCAGCACTAGGGGGGGCGGAGAAAAACTGTTTTTT.

The chain uses TRBV7-2 and TRBJ1-2, with D unclear. CDR3 length: 14 amino acids. Germline V gives CDR1 SGHTA, CDR2 FQGNSA. Trimming took 5 bases from V and 0 from J, leaving 10 bases between them. CDR3 DNA: TGTGCCAGCAGCGAGAGGGAAGCTAACTATGGCTACACCTTC. Translation: CASSEREANYGYTF.

This chain uses TRBV15 with TRBJ2-1; TRBD2 might be the D (5 bases). This CDR3 is 16 amino acids long. Germline V CDR1 and CDR2: LNHNV, YYDKDF (reference sequence). Between the trimmed V and J ends, which lost 0 bases and 7 bases, there was a span of 16 bases. CDR3 sequence: CATSRDPPGKGNEQFF. The DNA for the CDR3 is TGTGCCACCAGCAGAGATCCCCCCGGGAAAGGAAATGAGCAGTTCTTC.

The rearrangement links TRBV27 to TRBJ2-7; D might be TRBD2 (6 bases). CDR1 MNHEY and CDR2 SMNVEV come from the germline V gene (reference sequence). The ends were cut back, 3 bases at V and 0 bases at J, with 12 bases in the middle. The CDR3 sequence is 15 residues long. As DNA, the CDR3 is TGTGCCAGCAGTTTTTGGAGGGCCAGCTCCTACGAGCAGTACTTC. Its translation is CASSFWRASSYEQYF.

The rearrangement joins TRBV5-6 to TRBJ2-4; TRBD1 agrees at 9 bases. V shed 0 bases, J shed 2 bases, and the junction held 6 bases outside the gene matches. CDR1 SGHDT and CDR2 YYEEEE come from the germline V gene. The CDR3 is 17 residues long. For the CDR3, the DNA is TGTGCCAGCAGCTTGGAACGGGACAGGGTAACCAAAAACATTCAGTACTTC. It encodes CASSLERDRVTKNIQYF.

The chain recombines TRBV5-1 with TRBJ1-2; a possible D gene is TRBD1 (5 bases). The CDR3 spans 13 residues. Germline assignment: CDR1 SGHRS and CDR2 YFSETQ. V lost 4 bases to trimming and J lost 2 bases, with 9 bases between them. The DNA for the CDR3 is TGCGCCAGCAGCATGACAGTGAACTATGGCTACACCTTC. Its protein is CASSMTVNYGYTF. Supplemented by reference TRBV5-1 and TRBJ1-2, the full variable domain reads KAGVTQTPRYLIKTRGQQVTLSCSPISGHRSVSWYQQTPGQGLQFLFEYFSETQRNKGNFPGRFSGRQFSNSRSEMNVSTLELGDSALYLCASSMTVNYGYTFGSGTRLTVV.

The chain uses TRBV18 and TRBJ1-1; a possible D gene is TRBD1 (5 bases). From germline, CDR1 is KGHSH and CDR2 LQKENI. The length of the CDR3 is 14 residues. The V gene lost 3 bases and the J gene lost 4 bases, with 12 bases spanning the gap. CDR3 coding DNA: TGTGCCAGCTCACCGTCAGGGTCGCCCACTGAAGCTTTCTTT. It codes for CASSPSGSPTEAFF.

The chain uses TRBV28 and TRBJ2-2, with 11 bases identical to TRBD2. Germline values: CDR1 MDHEN, CDR2 SYDVKM. V shed 7 bases, J shed 0 bases, and the junction held 4 bases outside the gene matches. This CDR3 spans 16 amino acids. The DNA of the CDR3 is TGTGCCAGCACCCTACTAGCGGGAGCGAACACCGGGGAGCTGTTTTTT. Its translation: CASTLLAGANTGELFF.

This clone was counted only a few times. The chain couples TRBV10-3 to TRBJ2-1; D is ambiguous. CDR1 ENHRY and CDR2 SYGVKD come from the germline V gene. Trimming removed 6 bases at V and 5 bases at J, with 11 bases between. This CDR3 spans 13 amino acids. The CDR3 region has the DNA TGTGCCATCAGGGAACAGACACACAATGAGCAGTTCTTC. Its protein product is CAIREQTHNEQFF.

This clone appeared a few times. One junction end does not reproduce the germline sequence, and a read error may be involved. The chain carries TRBV19 and TRBJ1-1; possibly TRBD1 for D (6 bases). The CDR3 is 14 residues long. Germline lookup yields CDR1 LNHDA and CDR2 SQIVND (reference sequence). The CDR3 is CASRIDRRVTEAFF. CDR3 sequence (DNA): TGTGCCAGTAGGATAGACAGGCGAGTCACTGAAGCTTTCTTT. Full variable domain (remainder filled in from reference TRBV19 and TRBJ1-1): DGGITQSPKYLFRKEGQNVTLSCEQNLNHDAMYWYRQDPGQGLRLIYYSQIVNDFQKGDIAEGYSVSREKKESFPLTVTSAQKNPTAFYLCASRIDRRVTEAFFGQGTRLTVV.

The gene calls are TRBV2 and TRBJ2-3, with 9 bases matching TRBD1. Germline CDR1 and CDR2: SNHLY and FYNNEI. This CDR3 contains 13 residues. V was clipped by 8 bases and J by 1 base; unmatched bases: 1. The CDR3 protein is CASRDRGTDTQYF. In nucleotides, the CDR3 is TGTGCCAGCCGGGACAGGGGCACAGATACGCAGTATTTT.

This chain links TRBV7-9 with TRBJ2-1; 8 bases map to TRBD2. This CDR3 has 16 residues. From germline, CDR1 is SEHNR and CDR2 FQNEAQ (reference sequence). V shed 2 bases, J shed 9 bases, and the junction held 12 bases outside the gene matches. This chain's CDR3 is CASSLKSSGRKGEQFF. The CDR3 DNA follows: TGTGCCAGCAGCTTAAAATCCAGCGGGAGAAAGGGTGAGCAGTTCTTC.

This chain joins TRBV19 and TRBJ2-3; D remains unclear. CDR1 is LNHDA, CDR2 SQIVND, per germline (reference sequence). V shed 8 bases and J shed 1 base, with 19 bases lying between them. This CDR3 has 16 residues. Written as DNA, the CDR3 is TGTGCCAGTCGCAACCTCTATGTTCCCGGCACAGATACGCAGTATTTT. Protein sequence: CASRNLYVPGTDTQYF.

This clone was seen only a few times. The chain employs TRBV2 and TRBJ2-7, with TRBD1 matching 11 bases. Germline CDR1 and CDR2: SNHLY and FYNNEI. V lost 5 bases and J lost 2; bases outside the gene matches: 2. This CDR3 is built from 14 residues. CDR3 protein: CASSWGQGAYEQYF. CDR3 nucleotide sequence: TGTGCCAGCAGTTGGGGACAGGGGGCCTACGAGCAGTACTTC.

This chain joins TRBV19 and TRBJ2-1; D is possibly TRBD2 (5 bases). The CDR3 loop spans 15 amino acids. The germline gives CDR1 LNHDA, CDR2 SQIVND (reference sequence). V gave up 5 bases and J gave up 0 bases, with 11 bases separating them. In DNA form, the CDR3 reads TGTGCCAGTAGTCGGGAACTTAGCTCCTACAATGAGCAGTTCTTC. Its translation is CASSRELSSYNEQFF.

In this sample, this clone turned up a few times. The rearrangement joins TRBV6-2 or TRBV6-3 to TRBJ1-5, with TRBD1 as a possible D gene (6 bases). CDR3 length: 14 residues. Looked up from germline, CDR1 is MNHEY and CDR2 is SVGEGT. V dropped 5 bases and J dropped 5 bases, with 13 bases sitting between them. CDR3 protein: CASSHNRVDQPQHF. DNA of the CDR3: TGTGCCAGCAGTCACAACAGGGTGGATCAGCCCCAGCATTTT.

This clone has a handful of counts. The chain couples TRBV10-3 to TRBJ2-7, with a weak D call TRBD1 (7 bases). Trimming took 2 bases from V and 5 from J, leaving 13 bases between them. Germline loops: CDR1 ENHRY, CDR2 SYGVKD. The CDR3 extends over 14 amino acids. The CDR3 loop reads CAISERQGGDEQYF. The CDR3 bases are TGTGCCATCAGTGAGCGTCAGGGGGGCGACGAGCAGTACTTC.

The V and J genes are TRBV19 and TRBJ1-5; 9 nucleotides match TRBD1. Trimming took 1 base from V and 5 from J; bases not matched to a gene: 6. CDR3 length: 16 residues. From germline, CDR1 is LNHDA and CDR2 SQIVND (reference sequence). CDR3 in DNA: TGTGCCAGTAGTATAGTTGTACAGGGGGCCGATCAGCCCCAGCATTTT. This encodes CASSIVVQGADQPQHF.

V is TRBV9 and J is TRBJ2-4, with 15 bases aligning to TRBD2. Germline V gives CDR1 SGDLS, CDR2 YYNGEE. V was pared by 5 bases and J by 6 bases, with 12 bases of the junction left unmatched. The CDR3 is 18 amino acids. The CDR3 nucleotides read TGTGCCAGCAGTGGACCTCCGGGACTAGCGGGAGGTGGAAACATTCAGTACTTC. Translation: CASSGPPGLAGGGNIQYF.

The chain joins TRBV18 to TRBJ1-2; D possibly corresponds to TRBD1 (6 bases). Germline loops: CDR1 KGHSH, CDR2 LQKENI. The CDR3 spans 16 residues. Trimming stripped 1 base from V and 2 bases from J, with 14 bases between. CDR3: CASSPLRGQANYGYTF. The CDR3 DNA is TGTGCCAGCTCACCACTCAGGGGCCAGGCAAACTATGGCTACACCTTC.

The rearrangement joins TRBV4-3 to TRBJ1-1; D not resolved. Germline V gene lookup returns CDR1 LGHNA and CDR2 YSLEER. The CDR3 length is 12 residues. The V end was cut by 0 bases, the J end by 11 bases, with 10 bases between. The CDR3 sequence: CASSQDSGGAFF. CDR3 bases: TGCGCCAGCAGCCAAGATTCTGGAGGCGCTTTCTTT.

The chain couples TRBV11-2 to TRBJ2-1; 8 positions match TRBD2. From germline, CDR1 is SGHAT and CDR2 FQNNGV. V lost 1 base to trimming and J lost 0 bases; unmatched junction nucleotides: 11. There are 19 residues in the CDR3. The CDR3 nucleotides are TGTGCCAGCAGCTTAGGTAGGGCGGGGGGCCATAGCTCCTACAATGAGCAGTTCTTC. Amino acid sequence: CASSLGRAGGHSSYNEQFF.

This clone was observed a few times. This chain uses TRBV6-2 or TRBV6-3 with TRBJ1-2, with TRBD1 matching over 8 bases. The CDR3 runs 14 residues. The junction had 11 bases not matched to a gene; V was cut back by 6 bases and J by 8 bases. Germline CDR1 and CDR2: MNHEY and SVGEGT. The CDR3 protein is CASSPKDRAGGYTF. Here the CDR3 DNA reads TGTGCCAGCAGCCCCAAGGACAGGGCGGGAGGCTACACCTTC.

The chain carries TRBV20-1 and TRBJ1-6, with TRBD1 matching over 9 bases. With V trimmed by 3 bases and J by 9 bases, 9 bases remained unmatched. The CDR3 is 15 amino acids. Germline V gene sequence: CDR1 DFQATT, CDR2 SNEGSKA (reference sequence). CDR3: CSASEPDRGGSPLHF. CDR3 sequence (DNA): TGCAGTGCTAGTGAACCGGACAGGGGAGGTTCACCCCTCCACTTT.